This TCR beta chain emerged from a study of CD8+CD57+ T cells in acquired aplastic anemia. Study overall: Sorted CD4+ plus CD8+ cells gave DNA averaging around 3.2 ug.

V gave up 6 bases and J gave up 5 bases, with 16 bases separating them. The CDR3 spans 14 residues. The germline gives CDR1 LNHDA, CDR2 SQIVND (reference sequence). CDR3 and TCR beta VDJ profiling relied on a genomic DNA template. TCRdb itself ran the reads through MiXCR, one entry per CDR3 protein. This table has 180,000 or so distinct CDR3 sequences, 40% to 55% appearing once. V is TRBV19 and J is TRBJ2-5; D not certain. The sequencing sample was made of sorted CD4+, CD8+, or CD8+CD57+ T cells (not recorded which) from PBMCs. This sequence originates from a human donor in good health. The CDR3 DNA reads TGTGCCAGTAGCACACCGTGGGGTCGGGAGACCCAGTACTTC. Protein: CASSTPWGRETQYF.